This TCR beta chain derives from a study of CD8 T cells in Susac syndrome. From germline, CDR1 is GTSNPN and CDR2 SVGIG (reference sequence). The trim removed 3 bases at V and 3 bases at J, leaving 2 bases unmatched. The CDR3 runs to 12 residues. Reverse transcription of about 0.5 to 1 ug RNA was carried out with random hexamers. With immunoSEQ multiplex PCR, TCR beta CDR3 was amplified across 54 Vbeta and 13 Jbeta. In TCRdb, the immunoSEQ multiplex PCR reads were re-called with MiXCR into one record per CDR3 protein. The sample has 300,000 or so distinct CDR3 sequences; 92% are singletons. General study results and limits: As acknowledged by the study, its TCR sequencing and HLA analysis included a relatively small number of individuals.

As for this clonotype: Its antigen is as yet unknown.

While CD8+ and CD4+ T cells were isolated negatively, TEMRA cells were enriched by FACS. The sample comprised CD4+ T cells from PBMCs. The clonotype comes from a human donor with multiple sclerosis. This chain connects TRBV30 to TRBJ2-7, with 7 bases that match TRBD1. CDR3 nucleotides: TGTGCCTGGAGCCGACAGGGCTACGAGCAGTACTTC. Translation: CAWSRQGYEQYF.